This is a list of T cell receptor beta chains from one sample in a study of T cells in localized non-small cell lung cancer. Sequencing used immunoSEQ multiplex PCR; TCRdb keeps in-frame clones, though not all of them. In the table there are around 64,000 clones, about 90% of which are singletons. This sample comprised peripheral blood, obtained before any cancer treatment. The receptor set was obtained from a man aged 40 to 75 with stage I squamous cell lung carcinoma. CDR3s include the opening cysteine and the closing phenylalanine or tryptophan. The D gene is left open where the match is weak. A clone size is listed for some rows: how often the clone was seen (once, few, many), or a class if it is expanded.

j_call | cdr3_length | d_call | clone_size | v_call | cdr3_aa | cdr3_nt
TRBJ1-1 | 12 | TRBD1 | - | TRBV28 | CASSPLDRAAFF | TGTGCCAGCAGTCCCCTGGACAGGGCAGCTTTCTTT
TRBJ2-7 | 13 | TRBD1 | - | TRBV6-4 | CASSDAPGQEQYF | TGTGCCAGCAGTGACGCTCCGGGACAGGAGCAGTACTTC
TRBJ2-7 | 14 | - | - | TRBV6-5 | CASRSGGLVYEQYF | TGTGCCAGCAGGTCAGGGGGGCTGGTCTACGAGCAGTACTTC
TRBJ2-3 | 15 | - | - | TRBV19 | CASSTGPAPTDTQYF | TGTGCCAGTAGTACAGGTCCAGCCCCCACAGATACGCAGTATTTT
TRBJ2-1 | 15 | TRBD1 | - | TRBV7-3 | CASSPRTGNAYEQFF | TGTGCCAGCAGCCCGCGGACAGGGAACGCATACGAGCAGTTCTTC
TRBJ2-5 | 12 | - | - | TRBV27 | CASKRSEETQYF | TGTGCCAGCAAACGTTCCGAGGAGACCCAGTACTTC
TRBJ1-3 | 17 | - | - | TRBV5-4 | CASSLGRGDLSGNTIYF | TGTGCCAGCAGCTTGGGGCGTGGGGACCTCTCTGGAAACACCATATATTTT
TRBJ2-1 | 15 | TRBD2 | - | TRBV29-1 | CSVGPLRGGFDEQFF | TGCAGCGTTGGGCCCTTACGCGGGGGGTTTGATGAGCAGTTCTTC
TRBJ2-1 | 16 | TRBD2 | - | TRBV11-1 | CASSLRLAGSYNEQFF | TGTGCCAGCAGCTTAAGACTAGCGGGTTCCTACAATGAGCAGTTCTTC
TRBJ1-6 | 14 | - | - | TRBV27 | CASSFQGEGSPLHF | TGTGCCAGCAGTTTCCAGGGCGAGGGTTCACCCCTCCACTTT
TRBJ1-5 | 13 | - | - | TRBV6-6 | CASNEQGNQPQHF | TGTGCCAGCAATGAACAGGGTAATCAGCCCCAGCATTTT
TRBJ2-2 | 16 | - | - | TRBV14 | CASSHVIGGPAGELFF | TGTGCCAGCAGCCACGTAATTGGAGGGCCGGCCGGGGAGCTGTTTTTT
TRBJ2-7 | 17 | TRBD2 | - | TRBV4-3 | CASSQGGLAGNSYEQYF | TGCGCCAGCAGCCAAGGGGGACTAGCGGGAAACTCCTACGAGCAGTACTTC
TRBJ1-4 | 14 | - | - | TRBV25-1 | CASRAGRENEKLFF | TGTGCCAGCAGGGCGGGAAGAGAAAATGAAAAACTGTTTTTT
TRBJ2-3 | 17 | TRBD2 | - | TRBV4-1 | CASSQEQAAGGIDTQYF | TGCGCCAGCAGCCAAGAACAGGCAGCGGGAGGTATAGATACGCAGTATTTT
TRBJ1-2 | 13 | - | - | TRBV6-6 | CASTVPDRYGYTF | TGTGCCAGCACCGTCCCCGACAGATATGGCTACACCTTC
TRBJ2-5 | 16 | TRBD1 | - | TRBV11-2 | CASSLGTGAIGETQYF | TGTGCCAGCAGCTTAGGGACAGGGGCAATCGGAGAGACCCAGTACTTC
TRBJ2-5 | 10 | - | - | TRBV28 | CASGRGTQYF | TGTGCCAGCGGTCGGGGGACCCAGTACTTC
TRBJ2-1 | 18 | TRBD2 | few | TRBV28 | CASSLAPGLAGSQDEQFF | TGTGCCAGCAGTCTTGCCCCGGGACTAGCGGGCTCCCAGGATGAGCAGTTCTTC
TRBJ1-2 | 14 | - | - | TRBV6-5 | CASSYSQDVYGYTF | TGTGCCAGCAGTTACTCCCAGGACGTCTATGGCTACACCTTC
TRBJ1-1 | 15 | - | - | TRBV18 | CASSPPSRANTEAFF | TGTGCCAGCTCACCACCGAGCCGGGCGAACACTGAAGCTTTCTTT
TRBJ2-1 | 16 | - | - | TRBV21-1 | CASSTPSGSSYNEQFF | TGTGCCAGCAGCACTCCTAGCGGGAGCTCCTACAATGAGCAGTTCTTC
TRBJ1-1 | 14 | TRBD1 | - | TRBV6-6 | CASTKQGWDTEAFF | TGTGCCAGCACCAAACAGGGGTGGGACACTGAAGCTTTCTTT
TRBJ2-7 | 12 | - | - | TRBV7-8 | CASSLANYEQYF | TGTGCCAGCAGCTTAGCAAACTACGAGCAGTACTTC
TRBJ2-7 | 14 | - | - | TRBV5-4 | CASSLGAERYEQYF | TGTGCCAGCAGCTTAGGGGCTGAGCGTTACGAGCAGTACTTC
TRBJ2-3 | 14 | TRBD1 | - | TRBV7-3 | CASSPQGAADTQYF | TGTGCCAGCAGCCCTCAGGGGGCCGCAGATACGCAGTATTTT
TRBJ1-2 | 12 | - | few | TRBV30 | CAWGTQTYGYTF | TGTGCCTGGGGGACCCAAACCTATGGCTACACCTTC
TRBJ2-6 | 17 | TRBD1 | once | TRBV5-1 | CASSLDRGSSGANVLTF | TGCGCCAGCAGCCTGGACAGGGGTTCCTCTGGGGCCAACGTCCTGACTTTC
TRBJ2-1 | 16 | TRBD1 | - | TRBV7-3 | CASSLTGTGGFDEQFF | TGTGCCAGCAGCTTAACAGGGACAGGGGGCTTCGATGAGCAGTTCTTC
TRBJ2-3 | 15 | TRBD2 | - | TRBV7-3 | CASSLTLAGLDTQYF | TGTGCCAGCAGCTTAACCCTAGCGGGCCTAGATACGCAGTATTTT
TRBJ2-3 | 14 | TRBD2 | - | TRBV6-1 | CASSESSTGGPQYF | TGTGCCAGCAGTGAATCCAGCACGGGGGGGCCGCAGTATTTT
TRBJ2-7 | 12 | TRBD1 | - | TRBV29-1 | CSVRTGSAEQYF | TGCAGCGTTCGGACAGGGTCTGCCGAGCAGTACTTC
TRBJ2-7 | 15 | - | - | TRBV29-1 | CSVLKLRDISYEQYF | TGCAGCGTCCTAAAACTCCGGGACATTTCCTACGAGCAGTACTTC
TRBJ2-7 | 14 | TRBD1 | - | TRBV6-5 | CASRGQDLDYEQYF | TGTGCCAGCAGAGGACAGGACCTAGACTACGAGCAGTACTTC
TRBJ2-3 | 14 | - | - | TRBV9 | CASSASIGTDTQYF | TGTGCCAGCAGCGCTAGCATAGGCACAGATACGCAGTATTTT
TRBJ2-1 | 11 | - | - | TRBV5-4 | CASSLAYEQFF | TGTGCCAGCTCGCTAGCGTATGAGCAGTTCTTC
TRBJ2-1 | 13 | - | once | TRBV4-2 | CASSHEGPNEQFF | TGTGCCAGCAGCCACGAGGGCCCGAATGAGCAGTTCTTC
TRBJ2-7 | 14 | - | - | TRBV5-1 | CASSLYSTEYEQYF | TGCGCCAGCAGCTTGTACTCGACCGAGTACGAGCAGTACTTC
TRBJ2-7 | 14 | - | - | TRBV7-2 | CASSFREPRTEQYF | TGTGCCAGCAGCTTCCGGGAACCGAGGACCGAGCAGTACTTC
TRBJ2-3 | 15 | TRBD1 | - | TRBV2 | CASSERDRGADTQYF | TGTGCCAGCAGTGAAAGGGACAGGGGAGCAGATACGCAGTATTTT
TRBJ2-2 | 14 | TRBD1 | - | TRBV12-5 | CASGTTGADGELFF | TGTGCTAGTGGTACGACAGGGGCTGACGGGGAGCTGTTTTTT
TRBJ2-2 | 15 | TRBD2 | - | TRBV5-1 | CASSFSGSGTGELFF | TGCGCCAGCAGCTTTAGCGGGAGTGGGACCGGGGAGCTGTTTTTT
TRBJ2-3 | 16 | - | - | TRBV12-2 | CASRLSDREGTDTQYF | TGTGCAAGTCGCTTATCCGACAGGGAGGGTACAGATACGCAGTATTTT
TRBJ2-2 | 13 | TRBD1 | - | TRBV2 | CAGRQGRTGELFF | TGTGCCGGAAGACAGGGGAGAACCGGGGAGCTGTTTTTT
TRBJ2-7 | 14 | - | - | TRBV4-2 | CASSHPGIRGEQYF | TGTGCCAGCAGCCATCCGGGGATTCGCGGCGAGCAGTACTTC
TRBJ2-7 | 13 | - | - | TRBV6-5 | CASSRGTPYEQYF | TGTGCCAGCAGTCGAGGGACGCCCTACGAGCAGTACTTC
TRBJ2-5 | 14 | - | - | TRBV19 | CASRGGQDQETQYF | TGTGCCAGTAGAGGCGGGCAAGACCAAGAGACCCAGTACTTC
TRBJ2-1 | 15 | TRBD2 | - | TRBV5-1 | CASSSGTSGNDEQFF | TGCGCCAGCAGCTCCGGGACTAGCGGGAACGATGAGCAGTTCTTC
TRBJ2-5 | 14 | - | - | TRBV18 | CASSPLDPQGTQYF | TGTGCCAGCTCACCATTGGACCCGCAGGGGACCCAGTACTTC
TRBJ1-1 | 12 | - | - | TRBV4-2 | CASSHSRDEAFF | TGTGCCAGCAGCCATTCTAGGGATGAAGCTTTCTTT
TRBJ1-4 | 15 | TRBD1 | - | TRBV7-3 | CASSLRQGPNEKLFF | TGTGCCAGCAGCCTTAGACAGGGGCCAAATGAAAAACTGTTTTTT
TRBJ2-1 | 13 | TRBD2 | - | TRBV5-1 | CAQLAGGRNEQFF | TGCGCCCAACTAGCGGGAGGGAGGAATGAGCAGTTCTTC
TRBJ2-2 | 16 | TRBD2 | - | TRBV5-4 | CASSRSGRADTGELFF | TGTGCCAGCAGCCGTAGCGGGAGGGCAGACACCGGGGAGCTGTTTTTT
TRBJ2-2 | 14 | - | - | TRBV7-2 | CASRFTTNTGELFF | TGTGCCAGCAGGTTTACTACGAACACCGGGGAGCTGTTTTTT